The next 22 T cell receptor beta chains were all read from a single sample in a study of blood T cell repertoires in COVID-19. TCRdb's copy holds only in-frame clones and misses some; the assay was immunoSEQ multiplex PCR. The data hold 150,000 to 200,000 clones, with about 88% observed a single time. The specimen was peripheral blood. The receptors stem from a man between 65 and 85 years old with active or convalescent COVID-19.

The chain joins TRBV5-8 to TRBJ1-1, with no clear D. CDR3 length: 13 amino acids. V was pared by 1 base and J by 1 base, with 5 bases between. Per germline, CDR1 SGHTS and CDR2 YDEGEE. The CDR3 nucleotides read TGTGCCAGCAGCTTGAACAGGAACACTGAAGCTTTCTTT. This translates into CASSLNRNTEAFF.

This clone was counted a few times. This chain uses TRBV29-1 with TRBJ2-5, with 8 bases matching TRBD2. V lost 4 bases and J lost 2; bases outside the gene matches: 9. This CDR3 has 15 amino acids. Per the germline V gene, CDR1 is SQVTM and CDR2 is ANQGSEA. CDR3 sequence reads: CSVGLAGLLQETQYF. The CDR3 DNA sequence: TGCAGCGTTGGCCTAGCGGGTCTTCTACAAGAGACCCAGTACTTC.

The V and J genes are TRBV7-2 and TRBJ1-5; a weak D match, TRBD1 (6 bases). The CDR3 extends over 16 amino acids. CDR1 and CDR2 (germline): SGHTA, FQGNSA. Trimming removed 5 bases from V and 7 bases from J, with 21 bases in between. CDR3 protein: CASSAKAKDSSQPQHF. The DNA for the CDR3 is TGTGCCAGCAGCGCTAAGGCCAAGGACAGCTCACAGCCCCAGCATTTT.

V gene TRBV6-2 or TRBV6-3 combines with J gene TRBJ2-7; weak D call: TRBD1 (5 bases). Germline CDR1 MNHEY, CDR2 SVGEGT. V was shortened by 0 bases and J by 2 bases, with 14 bases between the two germline ends. The CDR3 covers 16 residues. The CDR3 sequence: CASSYSRQGLTYEQYF. The CDR3 bases are TGTGCCAGCAGTTACTCCCGGCAGGGATTGACCTACGAGCAGTACTTC.

J is TRBJ2-3 and V is TRBV5-6; possible D gene TRBD1, 5 bases. CDR1 is SGHDT and CDR2 is YYEEEE in the germline V gene. The CDR3 runs to 14 residues. V was cut by 5 bases and J by 4 bases, with 14 bases left in between. The CDR3 reads CASRGIWGADTQYF. CDR3 nucleotides: TGTGCCAGCAGGGGGATCTGGGGCGCAGATACGCAGTATTTT.

The rearrangement uses TRBV7-2 and TRBJ1-1; D is perhaps TRBD1 (6 bases). Germline V lookup: CDR1 SGHTA, CDR2 FQGNSA. The CDR3 runs to 15 residues. V was shortened by 1 base and J by 1 base, with 10 bases between the two germline ends. The CDR3 bases are TGTGCCAGCAGCTTAGACGGGGGGGCGAACACTGAAGCTTTCTTT. Amino acid sequence: CASSLDGGANTEAFF.

This chain uses TRBV19 with TRBJ1-2; D unclear. Germline assignment: CDR1 LNHDA and CDR2 SQIVND (reference sequence). V dropped 1 base and J dropped 4 bases, with 10 bases sitting between them. This CDR3 has 14 amino acids. As DNA, the CDR3 is TGTGCCAGTAGTATAGTCGGCAGCGGCTATGGCTACACCTTC. Protein: CASSIVGSGYGYTF.

The rearrangement links TRBV2 to TRBJ2-4, with TRBD1 matching over 7 bases. The CDR3 loop spans 15 amino acids. The V and J ends lost 4 bases and 8 bases, in that order; junction bases with no gene match: 11. Germline CDR1 and CDR2: SNHLY and FYNNEI. The CDR3 reads CASSAPGTVGDIQYF. CDR3 nucleotides: TGTGCCAGCAGTGCCCCGGGGACAGTAGGGGACATTCAGTACTTC.

The rearrangement joins TRBV18 to TRBJ2-1; no definite D call. V was pared by 2 bases and J by 10 bases, with 9 bases between. The length of the CDR3 is 12 residues. Germline V gene sequence: CDR1 KGHSH, CDR2 LQKENI. CDR3 DNA sequence: TGTGCCAGCTCACCATTTACCCAGGAGCAGTTCTTC. Protein: CASSPFTQEQFF.

The J gene is TRBJ2-4, the V gene TRBV3-1 (or the pseudogene TRBV3-2); 9 bases align to TRBD2. Germline CDR1 LGHDT, CDR2 YNNKEL (reference sequence). V lost 2 bases to trimming and J lost 0 bases; unmatched junction nucleotides: 26. The CDR3 extends over 24 amino acids. The CDR3 coding sequence is TGTGCCAGCAGCCAATCCCCCCGGTGTTTGCGGGAGGGCCCAAGCGAATTAGCCAAAAACATTCAGTACTTC. Residues: CASSQSPRCLREGPSELAKNIQYF.

Only one count was recorded for this clone. J is TRBJ1-5 and V is TRBV19; 8 nucleotides match TRBD1. Germline V gives CDR1 LNHDA, CDR2 SQIVND (reference sequence). The ends lost 2 bases at V and 1 base at J; junction bases unmatched: 7. The CDR3 runs 17 residues. The DNA of the CDR3 is TGTGCCAGTAGTATATATGGGCAGGGGGCCAGCAATCAGCCCCAGCATTTT. Protein: CASSIYGQGASNQPQHF. The entire variable domain, with the rest obtained from reference TRBV19 and TRBJ1-5, is as follows: DGGITQSPKYLFRKEGQNVTLSCEQNLNHDAMYWYRQDPGQGLRLIYYSQIVNDFQKGDIAEGYSVSREKKESFPLTVTSAQKNPTAFYLCASSIYGQGASNQPQHFGDGTRLSIL.

This chain links TRBV6-5 with TRBJ1-6; no clear D gene. Germline CDR1 and CDR2: MNHEY and SVGAGI. This CDR3 has 15 residues. V dropped 4 bases and J dropped 10 bases, with 17 bases sitting between them. CDR3 nucleotide sequence: TGTGCCAGCAGTTCCGAAGTATCGGCGGGCTCACCCCTCCACTTT. It yields the protein CASSSEVSAGSPLHF.

The chain uses TRBV18 and TRBJ2-5; the D is unclear. CDR3 length equals 13 residues. From germline, CDR1 is KGHSH and CDR2 LQKENI. Trimming removed 4 bases at V and 5 bases at J, with 11 bases between. Here the CDR3 reads CASSLPAVETQYF. DNA for the CDR3: TGTGCCAGCTCACTTCCCGCGGTGGAGACCCAGTACTTC. Complete variable domain (other parts from reference TRBV18 and TRBJ2-5): NAGVMQNPRHLVRRRGQEARLRCSPMKGHSHVYWYRQLPEEGLKFMVYLQKENIIDESGMPKERFSAEFPKEGPSILRIQQVVRGDSAAYFCASSLPAVETQYFGPGTRLLVL.

This sequence joins TRBV5-4 and TRBJ1-6; D gene ambiguous. Per the germline V gene, CDR1 is SGHNT and CDR2 is YYREEE (reference sequence). The CDR3 spans 14 residues. The V gene lost 0 bases and the J gene lost 7 bases, with 8 bases spanning the gap. DNA for the CDR3: TGTGCCAGCAGCTTGGAGCGTTCGAATTCACCCCTCCACTTT. Translation: CASSLERSNSPLHF.

The CDR3 loop is CAWSSRPLSSGNTIYF. The DNA for the CDR3 is TGTGCCTGGAGTTCCCGCCCCCTGAGCTCTGGAAACACCATATATTTT. The chain is built from TRBV30 and TRBJ1-3; D remains unclear. The germline V gene has CDR1 GTSNPN and CDR2 SVGIG (reference sequence). The CDR3 is 16 amino acids. The V end lost 2 bases, the J end lost 0 bases, and 14 bases lay between the germline ends.

This clone was seen once. This chain uses TRBV7-2 with TRBJ2-4, with 8 bases matching TRBD1. This CDR3 has 18 residues. Per germline, CDR1 SGHTA and CDR2 FQGNSA. V trimming: 3 bases; J trimming: 3 bases; junction bases outside the gene matches: 13. CDR3 in DNA: TGTGCCAGCAGCTTTAGACCCGGCTCAGGGGGCGACAAAAACATTCAGTACTTC. Its protein is CASSFRPGSGGDKNIQYF.

The chain recombines TRBV18 with TRBJ1-1; D not certain. This CDR3 has 14 residues. The germline gives CDR1 KGHSH, CDR2 LQKENI. Trimming left V 4 bases short and J 0 bases short, with 9 bases between. CDR3 protein: CASSRSTMNTEAFF. The CDR3 bases are TGTGCCAGCTCACGTAGTACCATGAACACTGAAGCTTTCTTT.

J is TRBJ1-2 and V is TRBV6-1; D may be TRBD1 (5 bases). In germline, CDR1 is MNHNS, CDR2 SASEGT. This CDR3 has 15 residues. Trimming stripped 1 base from V and 4 bases from J, with 13 bases between. CDR3 protein: CASSEGGGVRYGYTF. DNA of the CDR3: TGTGCCAGCAGTGAAGGGGGAGGGGTGCGCTATGGCTACACCTTC.

The chain couples TRBV5-1 to TRBJ2-7; TRBD2 is a possible D gene (6 bases). Germline CDR1 and CDR2: SGHRS and YFSETQ. The CDR3 spans 14 residues. Trimming took 0 bases from V and 1 from J, leaving 8 bases between them. Written as DNA, the CDR3 is TGCGCCAGCAGCTTGGTGGGAGGTTCCTACGAGCAGTACTTC. Its protein product is CASSLVGGSYEQYF.

This chain uses TRBV3-1 (or the pseudogene TRBV3-2) with TRBJ1-2, with D perhaps matching TRBD1 (5 bases). The germline V and J ends were trimmed by 1 base and 5 bases, with 14 bases remaining between them. The CDR3 spans 15 residues. CDR1 and CDR2 from the germline V gene are LGHDT and YNNKEL (reference sequence). The CDR3 is CASSQVARALYGYTF. CDR3 nucleotides: TGTGCCAGCAGCCAAGTCGCCAGGGCGCTGTATGGCTACACCTTC.

V is TRBV5-1 and J is TRBJ2-6; a possible D gene is TRBD2 (6 bases). Germline CDR1 SGHRS, CDR2 YFSETQ. This CDR3 has 20 amino acids. V gave up 0 bases and J gave up 4 bases, with 23 bases separating them. Here the CDR3 DNA reads TGCGCCAGCAGCTTGGTGCCAAGAGGGAGGTCCCATCGCGGGGCCAACGTCCTGACTTTC. Amino acid sequence: CASSLVPRGRSHRGANVLTF.

The V call is TRBV19, the J call TRBJ2-7; 8 nucleotides match TRBD2. The CDR3 extends over 14 amino acids. The junction had 5 bases not matched to a gene; V was cut back by 5 bases and J by 2 bases. Germline CDR1 LNHDA, CDR2 SQIVND (reference sequence). CDR3 bases: TGTGCCAGTAGTCACGCGGGAGGAACCTACGAGCAGTACTTC. The encoded protein is CASSHAGGTYEQYF.